This T cell receptor (beta chain) appears in the sequencing data of a study of blood T cell repertoires in COVID-19. On the study more broadly: Samples of COVID-19 (acute and convalescent) were obtained from the United States, Italy and Spain. PBMCs, B-cell-depleted T cells, or T cells provided the cDNA or gDNA that made up the material.

Under the authors' procedure: Scientists estimated how many nucleated cells there were by amplifying reference gene primers. Assay used: immunoSEQ multiplex PCR; TCRdb lists only in-frame clones, some missing. The D gene and trimming were derived from the DNA, and the V and J assignments and clone size from that table. The data contain about 73,000 clones, approximately 80% of them singletons. The ends lost 4 bases at V and 5 bases at J; junction bases unmatched: 6. Germline-derived CDR1 and CDR2 are SGHTA and FQGNSA. CDR3 size: 14 residues. Specimen: peripheral blood. The receptor was isolated from a woman aged 55-69 years with acute or convalescent COVID-19. The chain combines TRBV7-2 with TRBJ1-2; 8 bases agree with TRBD1. The CDR3 loop is CASSSMGQAYGYTF. CDR3 bases: TGTGCCAGCAGCTCAATGGGACAGGCATATGGCTACACCTTC.